Below are 30 T cell receptor beta chains sequenced from a single sample in a study of blood T cell repertoires in COVID-19. Clones were read by immunoSEQ multiplex PCR, and TCRdb kept only the in-frame ones, dropping some. The table has under 150,000 clones, approximately 84% seen once. The specimen was peripheral blood. The source of these receptors is a woman aged 35 to 49 with acute or convalescent COVID-19.

The chain has TRBV5-6 and TRBJ2-7; TRBD2 matches at 9 bases. The ends lost 4 bases at V and 2 bases at J; junction bases unmatched: 7. This CDR3 region has 15 residues. Per the germline V gene, CDR1 is SGHDT and CDR2 is YYEEEE. CDR3 in amino acids: CASSRERGAAYEQYF. The CDR3 DNA sequence: TGTGCCAGCAGCCGAGAGCGGGGGGCAGCCTACGAGCAGTACTTC.

The V and J genes are TRBV6-2 or TRBV6-3 and TRBJ1-2, with D tentatively TRBD1 (5 bases). Trimming removed 2 bases from V and 3 bases from J, with 10 bases in between. This CDR3 has 14 amino acids. The germline gives CDR1 MNHEY, CDR2 SVGEGT. Written as DNA, the CDR3 is TGTGCCAGCAGTTACAGGGGCGGTTACTATGGCTACACCTTC. Translation: CASSYRGGYYGYTF.

J is TRBJ1-2 and V is TRBV7-2; D gene ambiguous. This CDR3 has 11 residues. Germline CDR1 reads SGHTA; CDR2 reads FQGNSA. V was shortened by 5 bases and J by 13 bases, with 14 bases between the two germline ends. CDR3 sequence: CASSNRWAPTF. The CDR3 nucleotides are TGTGCCAGCAGCAACCGGTGGGCTCCCACCTTC.

The CDR3: CASSAPGGPHNEQFF. In nucleotides, the CDR3 is TGTGCCAGCAGTGCCCCCGGGGGTCCCCACAATGAGCAGTTCTTC. V is TRBV25-1 and J is TRBJ2-1; D is possibly TRBD2 (6 bases). With 4 bases removed from V and 5 bases from J, the gap between germline ends came to 15 bases. The CDR3 is made up of 15 amino acids. Germline loops: CDR1 MGHDK, CDR2 SYGVNS.

The rearrangement links TRBV5-1 to TRBJ1-1, with no clear D. Germline CDR1 is SGHRS and CDR2 is YFSETQ. V lost 3 bases and J lost 0, with 9 bases in between. This CDR3 is 14 amino acids long. The CDR3 nucleotides read TGCGCCAGCAGCTCACTTTCACTGAACACTGAAGCTTTCTTT. Its translation is CASSSLSLNTEAFF.

This chain links TRBV6-1 with TRBJ2-3; the D is unclear. Deletions cut 0 bases from V and 4 bases from J, with 8 bases between. In germline, CDR1 is MNHNS, CDR2 SASEGT. CDR3 length equals 14 residues. This chain's CDR3 is CASSEAALPDTQYF. The CDR3 nucleotides are TGTGCCAGCAGTGAAGCGGCCCTCCCAGATACGCAGTATTTT.

The J gene is TRBJ1-2, the V gene TRBV19; unclear D gene. In germline, CDR1 is LNHDA, CDR2 SQIVND (reference sequence). The CDR3 has 14 residues. The V end was cut by 4 bases, the J end by 4 bases, with 13 bases between. The CDR3 reads CASSNAGRSYGYTF. The CDR3, as DNA: TGTGCCAGTAGTAATGCGGGAAGGAGCTATGGCTACACCTTC. Full variable domain (missing parts from reference TRBV19 and TRBJ1-2): DGGITQSPKYLFRKEGQNVTLSCEQNLNHDAMYWYRQDPGQGLRLIYYSQIVNDFQKGDIAEGYSVSREKKESFPLTVTSAQKNPTAFYLCASSNAGRSYGYTFGSGTRLTVV.

J is TRBJ1-2 and V is TRBV5-1; 10 bases line up with TRBD1. The J segment lost 6 bases and the V segment lost 3 bases, leaving 5 bases of the junction unmatched. Germline V CDR1 and CDR2: SGHRS, YFSETQ. The CDR3 runs to 14 residues. The CDR3 sequence: CASSSGQGSDGYTF. CDR3 sequence (DNA): TGCGCCAGCAGCTCGGGACAGGGGTCGGATGGCTACACCTTC.

The genes are TRBV4-2 and TRBJ2-1; 9 bases match TRBD2. V shed 3 bases and J 9 bases; nucleotides not matched to a gene: 15. Germline CDR1 LGHNA, CDR2 YNFKEQ. The CDR3 length is 17 residues. The CDR3: CASSHPASAGGRVEQFF. CDR3 bases: TGTGCCAGCAGCCACCCTGCGAGCGCGGGGGGGCGGGTTGAGCAGTTCTTC.

The rearrangement links TRBV6-5 to TRBJ2-7; 13 nucleotides align to TRBD2. With 2 bases clipped from V and 2 bases from J, the junction kept 0 bases outside the gene matches. This CDR3 comprises 15 residues. CDR1 and CDR2 from the germline V gene are MNHEY and SVGAGI. Here the CDR3 DNA reads TGTGCCAGCAGTTACACTAGCGGGGGGGCCTACGAGCAGTACTTC. Translated: CASSYTSGGAYEQYF.

The gene calls are TRBV5-1 and TRBJ1-5; 8 bases line up with TRBD1. With V trimmed by 3 bases and J by 6 bases, 5 bases remained unmatched. Germline loops: CDR1 SGHRS, CDR2 YFSETQ. CDR3 length equals 14 residues. The CDR3 region is CASSSGQGGQPQHF. CDR3 in DNA: TGCGCCAGCAGCTCAGGACAGGGCGGTCAGCCCCAGCATTTT.

This clone was seen just once. The chain employs TRBV30 and TRBJ2-7; no clear D gene. The CDR3 has 13 residues. Per the germline V gene, CDR1 is GTSNPN and CDR2 is SVGIG (reference sequence). Trimming left V 0 bases short and J 6 bases short, with 12 bases between. The CDR3 reads CAWSVHSQAEQYF. Written as DNA, the CDR3 is TGTGCCTGGAGTGTTCATAGTCAGGCCGAGCAGTACTTC.

The gene calls are TRBV30 and TRBJ1-5, with D possibly TRBD1 on 6 matching bases. The germline V gene encodes CDR1 GTSNPN and CDR2 SVGIG (reference sequence). Trimming took off 5 bases at V and 4 bases at J, with 12 bases between the two ends. This CDR3 has 13 residues. This chain's CDR3 is CAWGTQGNQPQHF. DNA of the CDR3: TGTGCCTGGGGGACTCAGGGGAATCAGCCCCAGCATTTT.

The chain uses TRBV6-2 or TRBV6-3 and TRBJ2-3, with TRBD2 matching over 7 bases. The CDR3 totals 15 residues. The ends lost 4 bases at V and 6 bases at J; junction bases unmatched: 10. The germline V gene encodes CDR1 MNHEY and CDR2 SVGEGT. The CDR3 DNA reads as TGTGCCAGCAGTTCCCCTAGCGGTATAGGGGATACGCAGTATTTT. Protein sequence: CASSSPSGIGDTQYF.

The J gene is TRBJ2-3, the V gene TRBV5-4; 9 bases line up with TRBD1. The germline CDR1 and CDR2 sequences are SGHNT and YYREEE (reference sequence). The CDR3 loop spans 15 amino acids. Trimming at V came to 4 bases and at J to 3 bases, leaving 6 bases not matched to a gene. The CDR3 loop is CASSGTGKRTDTQYF. DNA of the CDR3: TGTGCCAGCAGCGGGACAGGGAAAAGGACAGATACGCAGTATTTT.

The rearrangement joins TRBV2 to TRBJ1-5, with a tentative D call TRBD1 (5 bases). Germline assignment: CDR1 SNHLY and CDR2 FYNNEI. Deletions cut 11 bases from V and 6 bases from J, with 23 bases between. The CDR3 loop spans 15 amino acids. CDR3 sequence reads: CASQPRAGISQPQHF. The DNA of the CDR3 is TGTGCCTCCCAGCCCCGCGCAGGGATCTCTCAGCCCCAGCATTTT.

This clone was counted once. This rearrangement joins TRBV10-3 to TRBJ2-5; perhaps TRBD1 as D (6 bases). This CDR3 has 13 amino acids. CDR1 is ENHRY and CDR2 is SYGVKD in the germline V gene. V lost 5 bases and J 1 base, leaving 8 bases between the germline ends. The CDR3 sequence is CAISPTGQETQYF. The CDR3 bases are TGTGCCATCAGTCCGACAGGCCAAGAGACCCAGTACTTC.

The V gene is TRBV7-2, the J gene TRBJ2-2; 10 nucleotides match TRBD1. The CDR3 length is 16 residues. Germline V CDR1 and CDR2: SGHTA, FQGNSA. The V and J ends lost 4 bases and 4 bases, in that order; junction bases with no gene match: 6. CDR3 sequence reads: CASSSQGTGATGELFF. Here the CDR3 DNA reads TGTGCCAGCAGCTCACAAGGGACAGGGGCCACCGGGGAGCTGTTTTTT. Together with reference TRBV7-2 and TRBJ2-2, the CDR3 gives the full variable domain: GAGVSQSPSNKVTEKGKDVELRCDPISGHTALYWYRQSLGQGLEFLIYFQGNSAPDKSGLPSDRFSAERTGGSVSTLTIQRTQQEDSAVYLCASSSQGTGATGELFFGEGSRLTVL.

The chain is built from TRBV18 and TRBJ2-7, with TRBD2 matching over 8 bases. Germline lookup yields CDR1 KGHSH and CDR2 LQKENI. This CDR3 spans 15 amino acids. After removal of 2 bases from V and 0 bases from J, the junction contained 3 bases not matched to a gene. CDR3 sequence: CASSPFRGGSYEQYF. DNA for the CDR3: TGTGCCAGCTCACCATTTCGGGGGGGCTCCTACGAGCAGTACTTC.

V is TRBV6-5 and J is TRBJ2-7; D perhaps matches TRBD2 (6 bases). The CDR3 runs 12 residues. Germline CDR1 is MNHEY and CDR2 is SVGAGI. With 7 bases removed from V and 6 bases from J, the gap between germline ends came to 13 bases. CDR3 sequence reads: CASMGDFLEQYF. CDR3 DNA sequence: TGTGCCAGCATGGGGGACTTCCTCGAGCAGTACTTC.

The rearrangement links TRBV19 to TRBJ2-5, with 10 bases that match TRBD1. J lost 6 bases, V lost 5 bases, and 6 bases had no gene match. The CDR3 runs 14 residues. In germline, CDR1 is LNHDA, CDR2 SQIVND (reference sequence). CDR3 residues: CASSPTGGEKTQYF. CDR3 in DNA: TGTGCCAGTAGTCCGACAGGGGGCGAAAAGACCCAGTACTTC.

This clone was picked up one time. The chain carries TRBV5-1 and TRBJ2-3, with 9 bases that match TRBD2. Trimming removed 4 bases from V and 6 bases from J; junction bases left unmatched: 6. The CDR3 sequence is 14 residues long. CDR1 is SGHRS and CDR2 is YFSETQ in the germline V gene. This CDR3 is CASSPAGGGDTQYF. The DNA for the CDR3 is TGCGCCAGCAGCCCAGCGGGGGGCGGGGATACGCAGTATTTT.

The chain combines TRBV5-6 with TRBJ1-6; no definite D call. Trimming shortened V by 0 bases and J by 9 bases, and 13 bases separated the two germline ends. Germline CDR1 SGHDT, CDR2 YYEEEE. This CDR3 is 15 amino acids long. DNA of the CDR3: TGTGCCAGCAGCTTGGTGGAGGCGCTTGGTTCACCCCTCCACTTT. It codes for CASSLVEALGSPLHF.

Only one count was recorded for this clone. The chain has TRBV18 and TRBJ1-3; a possible D gene is TRBD1 (5 bases). V gave up 5 bases and J gave up 2 bases, with 13 bases separating them. The CDR3 has 15 amino acids. Germline CDR1 is KGHSH and CDR2 is LQKENI. The CDR3 DNA sequence: TGTGCCAGCTCATCCATGGGGCAACCTGGAAACACCATATATTTT. Amino acid sequence: CASSSMGQPGNTIYF.

This clone has just one count. V is TRBV9 and J is TRBJ2-7, with 7 bases fitting TRBD2. V lost 3 bases to trimming and J lost 2 bases; unmatched junction nucleotides: 8. CDR3 length: 15 amino acids. The V gene's germline CDR1 is SGDLS and CDR2 YYNGEE. The CDR3 region has the DNA TGTGCCAGCAGCGCCCTGGGGGGGAGGCCCTACGAGCAGTACTTC. It specifies CASSALGGRPYEQYF.

Here the CDR3 DNA reads TGTGCCAGCAGCGTAGTTGGTAGCGGGGGGCAAGAGACCCAGTACTTC. It is translated as CASSVVGSGGQETQYF. This chain links TRBV9 with TRBJ2-5; TRBD2 agrees at 10 bases. With 0 bases clipped from V and 2 bases from J, the junction kept 4 bases outside the gene matches. The CDR3 has 16 amino acids. Germline lookup yields CDR1 SGDLS and CDR2 YYNGEE. The full variable domain, completed using reference TRBV9 and TRBJ2-5, is DSGVTQTPKHLITATGQRVTLRCSPRSGDLSVYWYQQSLDQGLQFLIQYYNGEERAKGNILERFSAQQFPDLHSELNLSSLELGDSALYFCASSVVGSGGQETQYFGPGTRLLVL.

The chain links TRBV5-1 to TRBJ2-2; tentative D call: TRBD1 (5 bases). This CDR3 is built from 14 residues. The germline V gene has CDR1 SGHRS and CDR2 YFSETQ. Trimming shortened V by 0 bases and J by 5 bases, and 8 bases separated the two germline ends. The CDR3 protein is CASSLEGSTGELFF. The DNA for the CDR3 is TGCGCCAGCAGCTTGGAGGGGTCGACCGGGGAGCTGTTTTTT. The full variable domain, its missing parts supplied by reference TRBV5-1 and TRBJ2-2, is KAGVTQTPRYLIKTRGQQVTLSCSPISGHRSVSWYQQTPGQGLQFLFEYFSETQRNKGNFPGRFSGRQFSNSRSEMNVSTLELGDSALYLCASSLEGSTGELFFGEGSRLTVL.

The rearrangement uses TRBV19 and TRBJ2-7; 9 bases fit TRBD1. V shed 7 bases and J 6 bases; nucleotides not matched to a gene: 13. Per the germline V gene, CDR1 is LNHDA and CDR2 is SQIVND (reference sequence). The CDR3 has 15 amino acids. DNA of the CDR3: TGTGCCAGTATCCAGGGGGACAGGGTTAGCGGCGAGCAGTACTTC. This gives the protein CASIQGDRVSGEQYF.

V is TRBV15 and J is TRBJ1-2; D remains unclear. This CDR3 spans 15 amino acids. V was pared by 2 bases and J by 0 bases, with 10 bases between. Germline assignment: CDR1 LNHNV and CDR2 YYDKDF (reference sequence). The CDR3 spells CATSRSLAANYGYTF. The CDR3, as DNA: TGTGCCACCAGCAGATCCTTAGCGGCTAACTATGGCTACACCTTC.

This chain connects TRBV7-7 to TRBJ1-2; no definite D call. The V and J ends lost 3 bases and 1 base respectively, with 9 bases between them. The CDR3 has 14 residues. Germline CDR1 reads SSHAT; CDR2 reads FNYEAQ (reference sequence). For the CDR3, the DNA is TGTGCCAGCAGCTTGCCGACTGATAACTATGGCTACACCTTC. Its protein is CASSLPTDNYGYTF. Full variable domain (missing parts from reference TRBV7-7 and TRBJ1-2): GAGVSQSPRYKVTKRGQDVTLRCDPISSHATLYWYQQALGQGPEFLTYFNYEAQPDKSGLPSDRFSAERPEGSISTLTIQRTEQRDSAMYRCASSLPTDNYGYTFGSGTRLTVV.